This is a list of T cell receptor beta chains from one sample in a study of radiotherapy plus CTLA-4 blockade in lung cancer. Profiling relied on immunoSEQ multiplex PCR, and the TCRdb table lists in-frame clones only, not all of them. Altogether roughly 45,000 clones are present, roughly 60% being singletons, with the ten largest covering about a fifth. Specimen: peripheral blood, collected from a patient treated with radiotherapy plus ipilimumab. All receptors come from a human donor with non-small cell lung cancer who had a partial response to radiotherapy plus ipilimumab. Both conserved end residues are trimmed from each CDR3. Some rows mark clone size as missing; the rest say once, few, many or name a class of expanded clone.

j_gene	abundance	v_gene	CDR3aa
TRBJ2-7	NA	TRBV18	ASSPSRQNEQY
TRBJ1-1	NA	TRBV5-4	ASSQVSTSTEAF
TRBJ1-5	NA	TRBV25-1	ASRGGASNQPQH
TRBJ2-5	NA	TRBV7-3	ASSLGSAQETQY
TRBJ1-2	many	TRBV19	ASSPNGGQGYGYT
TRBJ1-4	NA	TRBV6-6	ASDGTGNEKLF
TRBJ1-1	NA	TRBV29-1	SVENKVQMNTEAF
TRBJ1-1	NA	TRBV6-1	ASRPSGTGNTEAF
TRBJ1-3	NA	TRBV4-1	ASSQDRGTGNTIY
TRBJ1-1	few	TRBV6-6	ASSAREENTEAF
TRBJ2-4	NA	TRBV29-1	SVYRGVDKNIQY
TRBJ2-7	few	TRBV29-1	SVDSGPYEQY
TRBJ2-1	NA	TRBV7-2	ASSLATTSGSHEQF
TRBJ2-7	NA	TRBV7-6	ASSPLYGGADKGDEQY
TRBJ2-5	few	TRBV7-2	ASSPGASGGQQETQY
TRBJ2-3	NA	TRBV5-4	ASSLGVAGGPGQY
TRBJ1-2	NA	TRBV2	ASTDRNYGYT
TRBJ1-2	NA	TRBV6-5	ASRETVGDSYT
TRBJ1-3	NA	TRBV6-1	ASNQVVSGNTIY
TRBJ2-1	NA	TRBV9	ASSERAGRVNEQF
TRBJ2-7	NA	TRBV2	ASSGGGWHYEQY
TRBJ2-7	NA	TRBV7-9	ASSSGLAGGGSSYEQY
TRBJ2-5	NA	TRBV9	ASTSGGADETQY
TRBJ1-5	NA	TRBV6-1	ASRMVASSNQPQH
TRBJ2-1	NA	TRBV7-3	ASSLGTAQNNEQF
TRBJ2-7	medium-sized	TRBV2	ASSEDRDRD
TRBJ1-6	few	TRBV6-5	ASSAADTWNSPLH
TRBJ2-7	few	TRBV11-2	ASSLAGGSEQY
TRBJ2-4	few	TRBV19	ASSLDRGPKNIQY
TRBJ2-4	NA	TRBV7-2	ASSPLLAGGPLAKNIQY
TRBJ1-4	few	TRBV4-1	ASSQDQTLGGGGKLF
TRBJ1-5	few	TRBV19	ASSMTGDQPQH
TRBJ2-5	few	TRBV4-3	ASSQNRGALETQY
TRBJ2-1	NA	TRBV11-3	ASSLVGGGAGEQF
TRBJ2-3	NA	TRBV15	ATSRPHLSGGMTDTQY
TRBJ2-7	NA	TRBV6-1	ASKDGQGSYEQY
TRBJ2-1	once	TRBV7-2	ASSFQSSLREQF
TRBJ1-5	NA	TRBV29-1	SVAGGVDQPQH
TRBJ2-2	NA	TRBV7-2	ASSRPGSGELF
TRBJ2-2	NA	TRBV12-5	ASGLGYPGQGNGELF
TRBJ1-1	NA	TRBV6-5	ASSYSRANTEAF
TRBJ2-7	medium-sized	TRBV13	ASSLGGTGSHEQY
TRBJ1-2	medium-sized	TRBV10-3	AIRETGSYGYT
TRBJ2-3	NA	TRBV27	ASRYNSNTDTQY
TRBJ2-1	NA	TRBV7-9	ASSPPPSGGAESYNEQF
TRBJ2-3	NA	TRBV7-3	ASSPARLAGVDTQY
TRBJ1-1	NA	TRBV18	ASRLGQTYTEAF
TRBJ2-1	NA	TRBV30	AWSYGKWNEQF
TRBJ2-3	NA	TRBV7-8	ASSLDIGTDTQY
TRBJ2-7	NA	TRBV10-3	AITWGRENEQY
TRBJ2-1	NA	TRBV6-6	ATGQLYNEQF
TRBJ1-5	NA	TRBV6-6	ASRAQMDQPQH
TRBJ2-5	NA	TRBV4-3	ASSPRRGGPGETQY
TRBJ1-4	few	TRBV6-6	ATRRTNEKLF
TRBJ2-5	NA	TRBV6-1	ASLRQGVETQY